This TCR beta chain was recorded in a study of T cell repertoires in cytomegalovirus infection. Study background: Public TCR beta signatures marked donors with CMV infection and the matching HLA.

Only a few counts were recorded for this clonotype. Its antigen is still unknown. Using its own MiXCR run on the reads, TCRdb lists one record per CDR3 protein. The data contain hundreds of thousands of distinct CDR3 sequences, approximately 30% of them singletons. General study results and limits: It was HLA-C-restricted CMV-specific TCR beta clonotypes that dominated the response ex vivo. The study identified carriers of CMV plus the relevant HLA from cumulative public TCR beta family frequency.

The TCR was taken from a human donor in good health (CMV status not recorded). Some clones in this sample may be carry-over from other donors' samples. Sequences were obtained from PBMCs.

The CDR3 is CASSIRLTGKETQYF. DNA of the CDR3: TGTGCCAGTAGTATCCGCCTGACAGGGAAAGAGACCCAGTACTTC. The V gene is TRBV19, the J gene TRBJ2-5; 7 nucleotides agree with TRBD1. Unmatched junction bases numbered 7, after V lost 3 bases and J lost 3 bases. CDR1 and CDR2 (germline): LNHDA, SQIVND (reference sequence). This CDR3 is built from 15 residues.